Below are 25 T cell receptor beta chains sequenced from a single sample in a study of cytomegalovirus exposure and HLA in healthy donors. PCR employed 60 Vbeta and 13 Jbeta primers. The repertoire was sequenced with immunoSEQ multiplex PCR; TCRdb's copy has only in-frame clones and lacks some. The sample has 250,000 to 350,000 clones; roughly 88% are singletons. The source material was PBMCs. The receptors were sampled from a man in his forties or fifties in good health and CMV-seropositive.

The chain links TRBV19 to TRBJ1-4; TRBD1 is a possible D gene (6 bases). The CDR3 is made up of 18 amino acids. Germline V gene lookup returns CDR1 LNHDA and CDR2 SQIVND (reference sequence). The ends were cut back, 1 base at V and 5 bases at J, with 20 bases in the middle. CDR3 DNA sequence: TGTGCCAGTAGTATAGGCCTCTTACTGGGGGCCCTAAATGAAAAACTGTTTTTT. Translating gives CASSIGLLLGALNEKLFF.

This sequence joins TRBV4-2 and TRBJ2-4, with 9 positions matching TRBD1. The germline gives CDR1 LGHNA, CDR2 YNFKEQ. V lost 4 bases to trimming and J lost 9 bases; unmatched junction nucleotides: 7. The CDR3 spans 14 residues. CDR3 in DNA: TGTGCCAGCAGCCGAGAGACAGGGGGTGGCATTCAGTACTTC. Translation: CASSRETGGGIQYF.

V usage is TRBV27 and J usage is TRBJ2-1; D is unclear. The CDR3 covers 17 residues. Germline V lookup: CDR1 MNHEY, CDR2 SMNVEV (reference sequence). V lost 6 bases, J lost 0 bases, and 18 bases lay in between. The CDR3 DNA sequence: TGTGCCAGCAGCTCACCACGTGCGGAAAGCTCCTACAATGAGCAGTTCTTC. Protein sequence: CASSSPRAESSYNEQFF.

The V and J genes are TRBV5-5 and TRBJ1-1; D is possibly TRBD1 (6 bases). The CDR3 covers 15 residues. The V gene's germline CDR1 is SGHKS and CDR2 YYEKEE (reference sequence). V was pared by 1 base and J by 2 bases, with 12 bases between. This CDR3 is CASSLRGHINTEAFF. In DNA form, the CDR3 reads TGTGCCAGCAGCTTGAGGGGACATATTAACACTGAAGCTTTCTTT. Complete variable domain (other parts from reference TRBV5-5 and TRBJ1-1): DAGVTQSPTHLIKTRGQQVTLRCSPISGHKSVSWYQQVLGQGPQFIFQYYEKEERGRGNFPDRFSARQFPNYSSELNVNALLLGDSALYLCASSLRGHINTEAFFGQGTRLTVV.

This chain uses TRBV4-2 with TRBJ2-7, with 10 bases lining up with TRBD1. This CDR3 comprises 14 residues. V shed 4 bases and J 3 bases; nucleotides not matched to a gene: 3. Per the germline V gene, CDR1 is LGHNA and CDR2 is YNFKEQ. DNA of the CDR3: TGTGCCAGCAGCCCGGGGACAGGGGACTACGAGCAGTACTTC. Protein product: CASSPGTGDYEQYF.

This sequence joins TRBV27 and TRBJ2-1, with 8 bases that match TRBD1. V shed 2 bases and J 5 bases; nucleotides not matched to a gene: 8. CDR1 is MNHEY and CDR2 is SMNVEV in the germline V gene (reference sequence). There are 16 residues in the CDR3. CDR3 nucleotide sequence: TGTGCCAGCAGTTTACGGACAGGGCCCATCAACAATGAGCAGTTCTTC. This gives the protein CASSLRTGPINNEQFF.

This chain links TRBV27 with TRBJ1-1; D is possibly TRBD1 (6 bases). The CDR3 is made up of 16 amino acids. The V gene's germline CDR1 is MNHEY and CDR2 SMNVEV (reference sequence). The V gene lost 0 bases and the J gene lost 2 bases, with 13 bases spanning the gap. The CDR3 nucleotides are TGTGCCAGCAGTTTATCAGGGGGGGCGCAAAACACTGAAGCTTTCTTT. Translated, it gives CASSLSGGAQNTEAFF.

The gene calls are TRBV29-1 and TRBJ2-2; TRBD1 agrees at 7 bases. CDR1 SQVTM and CDR2 ANQGSEA come from the germline V gene. The V and J ends lost 6 bases and 1 base, in that order; junction bases with no gene match: 2. The CDR3 spans 13 residues. CDR3 residues: CSVRTGNTGELFF. CDR3 DNA: TGCAGCGTCCGGACAGGGAACACCGGGGAGCTGTTTTTT.

The rearrangement links TRBV27 to TRBJ2-5; 13 bases are shared with TRBD2. Germline V gene sequence: CDR1 MNHEY, CDR2 SMNVEV (reference sequence). This CDR3 spans 16 amino acids. J lost 1 base, V lost 4 bases, and 3 bases had no gene match. The CDR3 nucleotides read TGTGCCAGCAGTTCGGGACTAGCGGGATCCCAAGAGACCCAGTACTTC. As protein: CASSSGLAGSQETQYF.

The V call is TRBV28, the J call TRBJ2-3; the match to TRBD2 covers 11 bases. There are 17 residues in the CDR3. The J segment lost 4 bases and the V segment lost 5 bases, leaving 11 bases of the junction unmatched. Germline V lookup: CDR1 MDHEN, CDR2 SYDVKM. This CDR3 is CASSPTSLAGGPDTQYF. CDR3 sequence (DNA): TGTGCCAGCAGTCCTACCTCCTTAGCGGGAGGGCCAGATACGCAGTATTTT.

The count of this clone is one. The chain joins TRBV10-2 to TRBJ2-7; 15 bases are shared with TRBD2. The CDR3 is 19 amino acids. Per germline, CDR1 WSHSY and CDR2 SAAADI. The trim removed 7 bases at V and 2 bases at J, leaving 15 bases unmatched. The CDR3 coding sequence is TGCGCCAGCAAAAACGCGGGACTAGCGGGAGGATCATCCGCCTACGAGCAGTACTTC. This translates into CASKNAGLAGGSSAYEQYF.

This rearrangement joins TRBV7-6 to TRBJ2-7; no firm D call. V lost 2 bases, J lost 5 bases, and 13 bases lay in between. The CDR3 contains 14 residues. In germline, CDR1 is SGHVS, CDR2 FNYEAQ. The CDR3 here is CASSLQVRGDEQYF. The CDR3 DNA reads TGTGCCAGCAGCTTACAAGTAAGAGGCGACGAGCAGTACTTC.

This rearrangement joins TRBV27 to TRBJ1-5; D perhaps matches TRBD1 (6 bases). CDR3 size: 14 residues. CDR1 MNHEY and CDR2 SMNVEV come from the germline V gene (reference sequence). The ends were cut back, 3 bases at V and 5 bases at J, with 11 bases in the middle. CDR3 sequence reads: CASSFQAGDQPQHF. The DNA for the CDR3 is TGTGCCAGCAGTTTTCAGGCAGGGGATCAGCCCCAGCATTTT.

This clone was detected only a few times. This chain joins TRBV7-6 and TRBJ1-5; TRBD1 is a possible D gene (6 bases). CDR3 length: 13 amino acids. Germline-derived CDR1 and CDR2 are SGHVS and FNYEAQ. V was clipped by 4 bases and J by 4 bases, with 8 bases between them. As DNA, the CDR3 is TGTGCCAGCAGCTCTACAGGGAATCAGCCCCAGCATTTT. This translates into CASSSTGNQPQHF.

The chain has TRBV5-1 and TRBJ1-2; 7 bases line up with TRBD1. The trim removed 4 bases at V and 8 bases at J, leaving 8 bases unmatched. The CDR3 contains 13 residues. From germline, CDR1 is SGHRS and CDR2 YFSETQ. DNA of the CDR3: TGCGCCAGCAGCCTTACAGGGGAAGGAGGCTACACCTTC. This translates into CASSLTGEGGYTF. The whole variable domain, filled in from reference TRBV5-1 and TRBJ1-2, reads KAGVTQTPRYLIKTRGQQVTLSCSPISGHRSVSWYQQTPGQGLQFLFEYFSETQRNKGNFPGRFSGRQFSNSRSEMNVSTLELGDSALYLCASSLTGEGGYTFGSGTRLTVV.

This clone has a single count. The chain recombines TRBV6-6 with TRBJ2-1; 10 bases agree with TRBD1. This CDR3 has 15 amino acids. The trim removed 7 bases at V and 4 bases at J, leaving 7 bases unmatched. The germline V gene encodes CDR1 MNHNY and CDR2 SVGAGI (reference sequence). The CDR3, as DNA: TGTGCCAGCACCTACTGGGACAGGGGTTACAATGAGCAGTTCTTC. Translation gives CASTYWDRGYNEQFF.

This sequence joins TRBV19 and TRBJ2-2; D is perhaps TRBD1 (5 bases). Germline V gives CDR1 LNHDA, CDR2 SQIVND (reference sequence). The V gene lost 2 bases and the J gene lost 4 bases, with 5 bases spanning the gap. The CDR3 is 13 residues long. This chain's CDR3 is CASSIQGTGELFF. CDR3 nucleotides: TGTGCCAGTAGTATACAGGGCACCGGGGAGCTGTTTTTT.

This chain connects TRBV6-5 to TRBJ1-5; 9 bases match TRBD1. The CDR3 sequence is 15 residues long. Trimming at V came to 6 bases and at J to 7 bases, leaving 10 bases not matched to a gene. Germline assignment: CDR1 MNHEY and CDR2 SVGAGI. The CDR3 loop is CASSRDRVEGQPQHF. The CDR3 DNA reads TGTGCCAGCAGCCGGGACAGGGTCGAGGGACAGCCCCAGCATTTT.

V usage is TRBV2 and J usage is TRBJ2-4; TRBD1 agrees at 8 bases. CDR3 length equals 17 residues. Trimming at V came to 6 bases and at J to 2 bases, leaving 12 bases not matched to a gene. The germline V gene encodes CDR1 SNHLY and CDR2 FYNNEI. CDR3 DNA: TGTGCCAGCAGGGTCGACAGGGGCCTAGGGTCCAAAAACATTCAGTACTTC. Translated, it gives CASRVDRGLGSKNIQYF.

This chain uses TRBV7-2 with TRBJ2-1, with 11 bases aligning to TRBD2. The germline V gene encodes CDR1 SGHTA and CDR2 FQGNSA. V lost 5 bases, J lost 7 bases, and 13 bases stayed unmatched. The CDR3 totals 17 residues. This CDR3 reads CASSATNLAGGWNEQFF. In DNA form, the CDR3 reads TGTGCCAGCAGCGCAACTAATCTAGCGGGAGGATGGAATGAGCAGTTCTTC.

This clone showed up just a few times. This chain connects TRBV28 to TRBJ1-2; weak D call: TRBD1 (5 bases). The CDR3 extends over 14 amino acids. V lost 6 bases to trimming and J lost 8 bases, with 19 bases between them. CDR1 and CDR2 from the germline V gene are MDHEN and SYDVKM. CDR3 sequence (DNA): TGTGCCAGCAGACCCATGTGGGGCTTCGGAGGCTACACCTTC. This gives the protein CASRPMWGFGGYTF.

The rearrangement joins TRBV29-1 to TRBJ2-2; 9 bases match TRBD1. Germline values: CDR1 SQVTM, CDR2 ANQGSEA. There are 13 residues in the CDR3. CDR3 nucleotides: TGCGGCGGGGACAGGGTTGACACCGGGGAGCTGTTTTTT. It is translated as CGGDRVDTGELFF.

Regarding this clone: The identical CDR3 is also encoded by other nucleotide sequences in the sample. The V call is TRBV7-9, the J call TRBJ2-5; D may be TRBD2 (5 bases). Germline CDR1 reads SEHNR; CDR2 reads FQNEAQ (reference sequence). The CDR3 extends over 14 amino acids. V lost 6 bases and J 1 base, leaving 12 bases between the germline ends. The CDR3 DNA reads as TGTGCCAGCAGTCCGGGCCGGGGCCAAGAGACCCAGTACTTC. It translates to CASSPGRGQETQYF.

The gene calls are TRBV15 and TRBJ1-4; D may be TRBD1 (6 bases). Germline V gene data show CDR1 as LNHNV and CDR2 as YYDKDF (reference sequence). The CDR3 is 15 amino acids. V was trimmed by 5 bases and J by 7 bases, leaving 17 bases between them. CDR3 amino acids: CATSPGAETIEKLFF. In nucleotides, the CDR3 is TGTGCCACCAGCCCAGGGGCCGAGACAATTGAAAAACTGTTTTTT. Full variable domain (missing parts from reference TRBV15 and TRBJ1-4): DAMVIQNPRYQVTQFGKPVTLSCSQTLNHNVMYWYQQKSSQAPKLLFHYYDKDFNNEADTPDNFQSRRPNTSFCFLDIRSPGLGDTAMYLCATSPGAETIEKLFFGSGTQLSVL.

The chain carries TRBV11-2 and TRBJ2-3, with 12 bases fitting TRBD2. This CDR3 comprises 18 residues. Germline trimming cut 3 bases from V and 4 bases from J; bases unmatched to any gene: 11. The V gene's germline CDR1 is SGHAT and CDR2 FQNNGV. The CDR3 nucleotides read TGTGCCAGCAGCTTGGACCTGACTAGCGGGAGCTCAGCAGATACGCAGTATTTT. It codes for CASSLDLTSGSSADTQYF.